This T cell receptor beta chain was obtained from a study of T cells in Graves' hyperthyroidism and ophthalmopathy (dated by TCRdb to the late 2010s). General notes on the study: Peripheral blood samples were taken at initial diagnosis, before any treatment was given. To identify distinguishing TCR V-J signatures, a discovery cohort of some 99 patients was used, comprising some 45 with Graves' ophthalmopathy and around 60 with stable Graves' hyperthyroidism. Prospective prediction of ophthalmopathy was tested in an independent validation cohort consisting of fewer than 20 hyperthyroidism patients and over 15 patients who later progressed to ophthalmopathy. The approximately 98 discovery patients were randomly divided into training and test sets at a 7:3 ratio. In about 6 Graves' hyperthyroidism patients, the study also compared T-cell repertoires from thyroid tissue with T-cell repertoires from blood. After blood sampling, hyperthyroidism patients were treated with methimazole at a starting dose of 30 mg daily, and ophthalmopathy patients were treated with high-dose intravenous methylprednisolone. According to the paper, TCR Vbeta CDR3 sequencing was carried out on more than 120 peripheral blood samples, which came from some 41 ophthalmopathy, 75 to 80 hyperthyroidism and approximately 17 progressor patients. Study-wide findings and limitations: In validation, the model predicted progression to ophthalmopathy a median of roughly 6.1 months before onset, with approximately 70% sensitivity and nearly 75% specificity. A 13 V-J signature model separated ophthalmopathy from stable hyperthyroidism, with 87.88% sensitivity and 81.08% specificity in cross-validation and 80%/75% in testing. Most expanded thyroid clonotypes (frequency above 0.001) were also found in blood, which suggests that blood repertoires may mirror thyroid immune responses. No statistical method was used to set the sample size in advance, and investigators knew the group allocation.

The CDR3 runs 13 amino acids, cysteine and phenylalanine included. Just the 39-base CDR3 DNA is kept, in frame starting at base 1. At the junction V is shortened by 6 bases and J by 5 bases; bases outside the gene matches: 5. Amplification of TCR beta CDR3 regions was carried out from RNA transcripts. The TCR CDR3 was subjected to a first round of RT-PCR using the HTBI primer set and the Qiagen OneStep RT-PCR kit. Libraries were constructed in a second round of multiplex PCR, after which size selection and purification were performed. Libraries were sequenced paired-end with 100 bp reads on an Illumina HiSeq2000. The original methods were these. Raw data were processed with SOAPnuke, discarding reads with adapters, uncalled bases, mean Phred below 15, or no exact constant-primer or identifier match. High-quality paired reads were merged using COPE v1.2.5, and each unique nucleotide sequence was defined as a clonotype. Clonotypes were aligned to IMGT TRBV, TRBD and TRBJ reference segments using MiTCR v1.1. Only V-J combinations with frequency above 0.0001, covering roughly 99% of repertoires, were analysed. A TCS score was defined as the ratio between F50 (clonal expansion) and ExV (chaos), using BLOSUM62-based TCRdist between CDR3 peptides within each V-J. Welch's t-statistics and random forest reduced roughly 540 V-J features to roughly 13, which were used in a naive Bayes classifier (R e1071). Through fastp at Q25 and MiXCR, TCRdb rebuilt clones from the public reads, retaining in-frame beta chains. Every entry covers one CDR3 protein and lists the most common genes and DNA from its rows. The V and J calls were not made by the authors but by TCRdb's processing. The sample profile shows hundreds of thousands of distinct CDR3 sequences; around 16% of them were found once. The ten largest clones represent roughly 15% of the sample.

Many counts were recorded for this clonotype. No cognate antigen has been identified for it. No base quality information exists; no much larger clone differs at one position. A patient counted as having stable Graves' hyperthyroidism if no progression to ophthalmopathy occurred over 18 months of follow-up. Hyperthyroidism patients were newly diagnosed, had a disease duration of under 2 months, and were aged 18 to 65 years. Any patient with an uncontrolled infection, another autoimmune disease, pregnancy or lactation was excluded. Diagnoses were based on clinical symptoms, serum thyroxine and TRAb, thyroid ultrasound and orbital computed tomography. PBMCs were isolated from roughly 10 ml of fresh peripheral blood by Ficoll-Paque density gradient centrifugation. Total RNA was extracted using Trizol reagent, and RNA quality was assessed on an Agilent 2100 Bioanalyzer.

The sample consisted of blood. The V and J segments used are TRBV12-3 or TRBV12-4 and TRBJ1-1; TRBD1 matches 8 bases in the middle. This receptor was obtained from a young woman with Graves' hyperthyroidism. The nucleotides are TGTGCCAGCAGAGGACAGGGAAGGACTGAAGCTTTCTTT. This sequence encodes CASRGQGRTEAFF.